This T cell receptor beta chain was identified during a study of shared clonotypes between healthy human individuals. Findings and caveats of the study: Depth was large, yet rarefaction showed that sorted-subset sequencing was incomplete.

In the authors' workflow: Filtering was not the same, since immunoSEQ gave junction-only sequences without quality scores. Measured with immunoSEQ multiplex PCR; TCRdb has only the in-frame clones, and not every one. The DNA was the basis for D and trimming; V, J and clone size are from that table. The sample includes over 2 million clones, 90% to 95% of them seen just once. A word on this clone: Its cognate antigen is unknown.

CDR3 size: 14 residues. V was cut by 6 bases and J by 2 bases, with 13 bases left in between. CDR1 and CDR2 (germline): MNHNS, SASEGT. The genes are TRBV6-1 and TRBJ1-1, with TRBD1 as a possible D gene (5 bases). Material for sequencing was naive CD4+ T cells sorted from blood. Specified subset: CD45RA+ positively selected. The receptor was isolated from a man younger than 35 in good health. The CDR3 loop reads CASSPTRGNTEAFF. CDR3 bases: TGTGCCAGCAGCCCAACGCGGGGCAACACTGAAGCTTTCTTT.